The 22 T cell receptor beta chains below come from one sample, sequenced in a study of cytomegalovirus exposure and HLA in healthy donors. Researchers ran the PCR with 60 Vbeta and 13 Jbeta primers. Here immunoSEQ multiplex PCR was the method, and the copy in TCRdb shows in-frame clones only, minus some. Found here are under 200,000 clones, about 88% of them singletons; the top ten hold roughly 1.9%. The material sequenced was PBMCs. The origin of the receptors is a woman between 18 and 29 years old in good health and CMV-seronegative.

The chain carries TRBV27 and TRBJ1-1, with unresolved D. From germline, CDR1 is MNHEY and CDR2 SMNVEV (reference sequence). The CDR3 loop spans 15 amino acids. V dropped 6 bases and J dropped 3 bases, with 17 bases sitting between them. CDR3 coding DNA: TGTGCCAGCAGCCAGTACGGCGGCGTGGACACTGAAGCTTTCTTT. Encoded protein: CASSQYGGVDTEAFF.

The chain couples TRBV28 to TRBJ1-6, with TRBD1 identical over 9 bases. CDR3 size: 14 residues. Germline V gives CDR1 MDHEN, CDR2 SYDVKM. With 7 bases clipped from V and 9 bases from J, the junction kept 7 bases outside the gene matches. CDR3: CASTKGQGASPLHF. The DNA for the CDR3 is TGTGCCAGCACTAAGGGACAGGGTGCTTCACCCCTCCACTTT.

V and J are TRBV7-9 and TRBJ1-2; 7 positions agree with TRBD1. Germline assignment: CDR1 SEHNR and CDR2 FQNEAQ (reference sequence). With 5 bases clipped from V and 5 bases from J, the junction kept 8 bases outside the gene matches. This CDR3 spans 14 amino acids. The CDR3 bases are TGTGCCAGCAGCCCGACAGGGTATGGGTATGGCTACACCTTC. Translation gives CASSPTGYGYGYTF.

This rearrangement joins TRBV2 to TRBJ1-1; perhaps TRBD1 as D (6 bases). The CDR3 is 11 amino acids. Deletions cut 6 bases from V and 10 bases from J, with 12 bases between. Germline V CDR1 and CDR2: SNHLY, FYNNEI. The CDR3 sequence is CASSRQEIAFF. CDR3 DNA: TGTGCCAGCAGCAGACAGGAAATAGCTTTCTTT.

This clone was seen just once. The J gene is TRBJ2-1, the V gene TRBV27, with TRBD2 identical over 7 bases. The V gene end was trimmed by 1 base and the J gene end by 6 bases; junction bases not matched to a gene: 6. From germline, CDR1 is MNHEY and CDR2 SMNVEV (reference sequence). This CDR3 has 15 amino acids. The CDR3 region has the DNA TGTGCCAGCAGTTTATGGGCGGGGGATTCCAATGAGCAGTTCTTC. Translation: CASSLWAGDSNEQFF.

The chain links TRBV28 to TRBJ1-4; D unresolved. CDR3 length: 12 amino acids. Germline CDR1 is MDHEN and CDR2 is SYDVKM. The V end was cut by 7 bases, the J end by 4 bases, with 7 bases between. The DNA of the CDR3 is TGTGCCAGCACCGGGATTAATGAAAAACTGTTTTTT. This translates into CASTGINEKLFF.

The rearrangement links TRBV6-1 to TRBJ2-1; 8 nucleotides match TRBD1. Germline V gene data show CDR1 as MNHNS and CDR2 as SASEGT. The CDR3 totals 15 residues. The J segment lost 9 bases and the V segment lost 4 bases, leaving 11 bases of the junction unmatched. CDR3 loop: CASSVTGGAAGEQFF. The CDR3, as DNA: TGTGCCAGCAGTGTAACAGGGGGAGCGGCGGGTGAGCAGTTCTTC.

The rearrangement uses TRBV28 and TRBJ2-3; D perhaps matches TRBD1 (5 bases). The CDR3 is 12 amino acids. Trimming took 7 bases from V and 6 from J, leaving 11 bases between them. Germline V CDR1 and CDR2: MDHEN, SYDVKM. The CDR3 DNA sequence: TGTGCCAGCAACACGCCAGGGGATACGCAGTATTTT. Translated, it gives CASNTPGDTQYF.

The V and J genes are TRBV7-3 and TRBJ2-2; D remains ambiguous. The germline V gene has CDR1 SGHTA and CDR2 FQGTGA. This CDR3 has 14 amino acids. Trimming took 3 bases from V and 0 from J, leaving 5 bases between them. The CDR3 coding sequence is TGTGCCAGCAGCTTTCAATCGAACACCGGGGAGCTGTTTTTT. Translation gives CASSFQSNTGELFF.

The chain combines TRBV4-1 with TRBJ2-2; TRBD2 agrees at 11 bases. Looked up from germline, CDR1 is MGHRA and CDR2 is YSYEKL. The CDR3 sequence is 15 residues long. With V trimmed by 6 bases and J by 9 bases, 9 bases remained unmatched. The CDR3 sequence: CASRYGTSGSRELFF. CDR3 in DNA: TGCGCCAGCAGGTACGGGACTAGCGGTTCCAGGGAGCTGTTTTTT.

The chain's CDR3 is CASSRGGEETQYF. Written as DNA, the CDR3 is TGTGCCAGCAGCCGCGGGGGAGAGGAGACCCAGTACTTC. The V and J genes are TRBV2 and TRBJ2-5; 7 bases agree with TRBD2. J was trimmed by 5 bases and V by 6 bases; bases with no gene match: 6. The CDR3 extends over 13 amino acids. Germline V gene data show CDR1 as SNHLY and CDR2 as FYNNEI.

The chain recombines TRBV5-1 with TRBJ2-1; maybe TRBD2 (6 bases). The CDR3 has 15 amino acids. Germline values: CDR1 SGHRS, CDR2 YFSETQ. Trimming pared 0 bases from V and 6 bases from J, leaving 13 bases between. The CDR3 protein is CASSLAPGDSNEQFF. CDR3 DNA: TGCGCCAGCAGCTTGGCCCCTGGGGACTCCAATGAGCAGTTCTTC. Supplemented by reference TRBV5-1 and TRBJ2-1, the full variable domain reads KAGVTQTPRYLIKTRGQQVTLSCSPISGHRSVSWYQQTPGQGLQFLFEYFSETQRNKGNFPGRFSGRQFSNSRSEMNVSTLELGDSALYLCASSLAPGDSNEQFFGPGTRLTVL.

This clone was found once. The gene calls are TRBV18 and TRBJ1-5; no reliable D call. This CDR3 is 15 amino acids long. CDR1 and CDR2 (germline): KGHSH, LQKENI. V lost 2 bases, J lost 5 bases, and 13 bases lay in between. The CDR3 DNA reads as TGTGCCAGCTCACCATTTACAGCCGTAGATCAGCCCCAGCATTTT. The encoded protein is CASSPFTAVDQPQHF.

This chain links TRBV28 with TRBJ1-2, with unresolved D. This CDR3 is 14 amino acids long. V gave up 6 bases and J gave up 4 bases, with 15 bases separating them. Germline assignment: CDR1 MDHEN and CDR2 SYDVKM. DNA of the CDR3: TGTGCCAGCAGCCCTTCAGGTAGAAGCTATGGCTACACCTTC. Its protein is CASSPSGRSYGYTF.

This clone was seen more than once but under ten times. This sequence joins TRBV5-1 and TRBJ1-2, with a weak D call TRBD1 (5 bases). Germline V gene lookup returns CDR1 SGHRS and CDR2 YFSETQ. The V gene lost 4 bases and the J gene lost 0 bases, with 28 bases spanning the gap. The CDR3 extends over 20 amino acids. CDR3 in amino acids: CASSPGGLREGEGSNYGYTF. The CDR3 region has the DNA TGCGCCAGCAGCCCGGGAGGGCTTCGTGAGGGAGAGGGGTCTAACTATGGCTACACCTTC.

The chain employs TRBV7-9 and TRBJ2-5; possibly TRBD1 for D (5 bases). The CDR3 extends over 13 amino acids. The germline gives CDR1 SEHNR, CDR2 FQNEAQ (reference sequence). V lost 5 bases and J lost 2, with 9 bases in between. In DNA form, the CDR3 reads TGTGCCAGCAGCACCCGACAGCAAGAGACCCAGTACTTC. Its protein product is CASSTRQQETQYF.

CDR3 nucleotide sequence: TGTGCCAGCAGTTACTCAGCCGCGGACACTCCCTACGAGCAGTACTTC. It yields the protein CASSYSAADTPYEQYF. V gene TRBV6-6 combines with J gene TRBJ2-7; tentatively, D is TRBD1 (5 bases). This CDR3 region has 16 residues. CDR1 is MNHNY and CDR2 is SVGAGI in the germline V gene (reference sequence). Trimming took 0 bases from V and 2 from J, leaving 14 bases between them.

This clone appeared a single time. This chain uses TRBV7-9 with TRBJ1-4, with TRBD1 matching 7 bases. CDR1 is SEHNR and CDR2 is FQNEAQ in the germline V gene (reference sequence). V trimming: 5 bases; J trimming: 5 bases; junction bases outside the gene matches: 8. The CDR3 runs to 15 residues. CDR3 in amino acids: CASSNTGEANEKLFF. The CDR3 bases are TGTGCCAGCAGCAATACAGGGGAAGCGAATGAAAAACTGTTTTTT.

V gene TRBV5-6 combines with J gene TRBJ1-1; D possibly corresponds to TRBD1 (5 bases). Germline V CDR1 and CDR2: SGHDT, YYEEEE. The germline V and J ends were trimmed by 2 bases and 1 base, with 18 bases remaining between them. The CDR3 totals 17 residues. The CDR3 nucleotides are TGTGCCAGCAGCTTTCGAACTTTAGGGGCCCCGAACACTGAAGCTTTCTTT. It codes for CASSFRTLGAPNTEAFF.

This clone was picked up a small number of times. The chain employs TRBV5-1 and TRBJ2-1, with D hard to call. V was pared by 4 bases and J by 6 bases, with 8 bases between. This CDR3 has 12 amino acids. Per the germline V gene, CDR1 is SGHRS and CDR2 is YFSETQ. In nucleotides, the CDR3 is TGCGCCAGCAGCGAGGATTTCAATGAGCAGTTCTTC. Its translation is CASSEDFNEQFF.

The chain employs TRBV30 and TRBJ2-7; the match to TRBD1 covers 9 bases. Unmatched junction bases numbered 10, after V lost 3 bases and J lost 1 base. The CDR3 has 16 amino acids. The germline CDR1 and CDR2 sequences are GTSNPN and SVGIG (reference sequence). This chain's CDR3 is CAWSPRPGTGSYEQYF. The CDR3, as DNA: TGTGCCTGGAGCCCCAGGCCCGGGACAGGGTCCTACGAGCAGTACTTC.

The chain is built from TRBV2 and TRBJ2-6; D uncertain. This CDR3 is built from 15 residues. Germline V gives CDR1 SNHLY, CDR2 FYNNEI. V was clipped by 2 bases and J by 4 bases, with 9 bases between them. The CDR3 DNA reads TGTGCCAGCAGTGAATTGATGGGCGGGGCCAACGTCCTGACTTTC. Encoded protein: CASSELMGGANVLTF.